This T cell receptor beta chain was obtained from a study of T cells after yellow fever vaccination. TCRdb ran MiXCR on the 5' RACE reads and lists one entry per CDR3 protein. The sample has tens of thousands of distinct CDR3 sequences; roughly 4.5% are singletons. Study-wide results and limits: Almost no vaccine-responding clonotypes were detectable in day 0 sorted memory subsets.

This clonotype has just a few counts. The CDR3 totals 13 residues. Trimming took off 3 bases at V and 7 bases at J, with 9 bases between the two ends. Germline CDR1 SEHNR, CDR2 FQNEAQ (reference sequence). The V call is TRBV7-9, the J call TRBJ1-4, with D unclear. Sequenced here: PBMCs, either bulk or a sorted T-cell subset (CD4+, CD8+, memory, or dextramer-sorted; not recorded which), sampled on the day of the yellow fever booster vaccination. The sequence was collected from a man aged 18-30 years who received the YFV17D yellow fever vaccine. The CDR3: CASSLGGFEKLFF. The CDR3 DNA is TGTGCCAGCAGCTTGGGTGGATTTGAAAAACTGTTTTTT. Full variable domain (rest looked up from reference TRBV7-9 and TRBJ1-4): DTGVSQNPRHKITKRGQNVTFRCDPISEHNRLYWYRQTLGQGPEFLTYFQNEAQLEKSRLLSDRFSAERPKGSFSTLEIQRTEQGDSAMYLCASSLGGFEKLFFGSGTQLSVL.